Detailed here is one T cell receptor beta chain. Recovered status in Cohort 3 required two negative PCRs, clearance, or symptom resolution. In the original workflow: Estimation of nucleated cell counts was performed using reference gene primer amplification. Assay used: immunoSEQ multiplex PCR; TCRdb lists only in-frame clones, some missing. That table is the source of V, J and clone size, and D and trimming were worked out from the DNA. The sample contains some 320,000 clones, 89% of which appear only once. The data stem from a study of blood T cell repertoires in COVID-19. Trimming cost V 6 bases and J 1 base; bases outside gene matches: 4. The CDR3 covers 14 residues. The germline gives CDR1 LNHDA, CDR2 SQIVND (reference sequence).

This TCR was recovered from a man between 60 and 75 years old who had recovered from COVID-19. The chain has TRBV19 and TRBJ1-1; 8 nucleotides align to TRBD1. The sequencing input was PBMCs or T cells enriched from blood (not recorded which). The DNA of the CDR3 is TGTGCCAGTAGATCGACAGGGGCGAACACTGAAGCTTTCTTT. Amino acid sequence: CASRSTGANTEAFF. Variable domain in full (rest from reference TRBV19 and TRBJ1-1): DGGITQSPKYLFRKEGQNVTLSCEQNLNHDAMYWYRQDPGQGLRLIYYSQIVNDFQKGDIAEGYSVSREKKESFPLTVTSAQKNPTAFYLCASRSTGANTEAFFGQGTRLTVV.